These 26 T cell receptor beta chains came from one sample sequenced in a study of identical twins. TCRdb called the 5' RACE reads again in MiXCR, with one record for every CDR3 protein. The sample carries about 1.7 million distinct CDR3 sequences, around 29% recorded once. The sequenced sample was cord blood. Receptors were obtained from a newborn girl in good health.

The CDR3 region has the DNA TGCGCCAGCAAGGGACTAGCGGGGACCCTCACCTACAATGAGCAGTACTTC. Protein: CASKGLAGTLTYNEQYF. The rearrangement links TRBV5-1 to TRBJ2-5; TRBD2 matches 13 bases. Trimming removed 6 bases from V and 11 bases from J; junction bases left unmatched: 19. The CDR3 has 17 amino acids. Germline loops: CDR1 SGHRS, CDR2 YFSETQ.

The chain has TRBV20-1 and TRBJ1-6; D possibly corresponds to TRBD1 (5 bases). CDR1 DFQATT and CDR2 SNEGSKA come from the germline V gene (reference sequence). Trimming left V 3 bases short and J 9 bases short, with 15 bases between. The CDR3 extends over 14 amino acids. The CDR3 DNA reads TGCAGTGCTAGCGGGGGACGGTCCCTTTCACCCCTCCACTTT. As protein: CSASGGRSLSPLHF.

The chain uses TRBV28 and TRBJ1-2, with 7 bases aligning to TRBD1. The CDR3 consists of 14 residues. The V gene's germline CDR1 is MDHEN and CDR2 SYDVKM. V was pared by 7 bases and J by 4 bases, with 9 bases of the junction left unmatched. The DNA of the CDR3 is TGTGCCAGCACCCTGACAGGGATCATCTATGGCTACACCTTC. It codes for CASTLTGIIYGYTF.

The V call is TRBV7-4, the J call TRBJ2-7; D is perhaps TRBD1 (5 bases). The ends were cut back, 1 base at V and 0 bases at J, with 13 bases in the middle. This CDR3 is 16 amino acids long. Germline V gives CDR1 SGHVT, CDR2 SQSDAQ. In nucleotides, the CDR3 is TGTGCCAGCAGCTTAGGGCGACAGCCTAGCTCCTACGAGCAGTACTTC. Encoded protein: CASSLGRQPSSYEQYF.

The chain is built from TRBV20-1 and TRBJ1-4; D unclear. Trimming took 0 bases from V and 6 from J, leaving 17 bases between them. The CDR3 consists of 16 residues. Germline V gene lookup returns CDR1 DFQATT and CDR2 SNEGSKA (reference sequence). The CDR3 here is CSARDFKRTAYEKLFF. The CDR3, as DNA: TGCAGTGCTAGAGATTTCAAAAGGACGGCGTATGAAAAACTGTTTTTT.

The chain uses TRBV5-5 and TRBJ1-1, with D unresolved. The CDR3 runs 13 residues. Trimming stripped 5 bases from V and 0 bases from J, with 8 bases between. From germline, CDR1 is SGHKS and CDR2 YYEKEE (reference sequence). The CDR3 nucleotides are TGTGCCAGCAGGGTTAGGTTGAACACTGAAGCTTTCTTT. Translating gives CASRVRLNTEAFF.

The chain joins TRBV27 to TRBJ2-1; TRBD2 matches 8 bases. CDR3 size: 17 residues. Trimming removed 4 bases from V and 1 base from J; junction bases left unmatched: 9. Germline CDR1 is MNHEY and CDR2 is SMNVEV (reference sequence). The CDR3 DNA reads TGTGCCAGCAGTTCCCTCATGGTAGCGGGGTCCTACAATGAGCAGTTCTTC. It specifies CASSSLMVAGSYNEQFF.

The chain uses TRBV5-4 and TRBJ2-1, with TRBD2 identical over 8 bases. The trim removed 5 bases at V and 4 bases at J, leaving 11 bases unmatched. CDR1 and CDR2 (germline): SGHNT, YYREEE (reference sequence). The CDR3 is made up of 16 amino acids. Here the CDR3 DNA reads TGTGCCAGCAGTAAAACCGGGACTAGGCTTTACAATGAGCAGTTCTTC. Amino acid sequence: CASSKTGTRLYNEQFF.

A remark on this clonotype: A read error may be the cause here, since a much bigger clone is one base away. The chain combines TRBV20-1 with TRBJ2-3; TRBD2 aligns across 10 bases. Trimming took 2 bases from V and 4 from J; bases not matched to a gene: 3. The CDR3 length is 14 residues. Germline lookup yields CDR1 DFQATT and CDR2 SNEGSKA (reference sequence). Here the CDR3 reads CSARPAGGPDTQYF. The CDR3 bases are TGCAGTGCTAGACCAGCGGGAGGGCCAGATACGCAGTATTTT.

This clonotype was counted a few times. The chain carries TRBV20-1 and TRBJ1-6; 11 bases fit TRBD1. The CDR3 consists of 14 residues. V dropped 3 bases and J dropped 8; count of bases not matched to a gene: 3. Germline V gene data show CDR1 as DFQATT and CDR2 as SNEGSKA (reference sequence). CDR3 amino acids: CSARDRGRDSPLHF. In DNA, the CDR3 is TGCAGTGCTAGGGACAGGGGGCGAGATTCACCCCTCCACTTT.

The V gene is TRBV9, the J gene TRBJ1-4, with TRBD1 identical over 7 bases. Germline CDR1 is SGDLS and CDR2 is YYNGEE. This CDR3 is built from 15 residues. V trimming: 4 bases; J trimming: 3 bases; junction bases outside the gene matches: 6. CDR3 residues: CASSISRGANEKLFF. For the CDR3, the DNA is TGTGCCAGCAGCATCAGCAGGGGGGCTAATGAAAAACTGTTTTTT. Full variable domain (remainder filled in from reference TRBV9 and TRBJ1-4): DSGVTQTPKHLITATGQRVTLRCSPRSGDLSVYWYQQSLDQGLQFLIQYYNGEERAKGNILERFSAQQFPDLHSELNLSSLELGDSALYFCASSISRGANEKLFFGSGTQLSVL.

This clonotype has only a few counts. Written as DNA, the CDR3 is TGTGCCAGCAGTTTACAGGGGAAGACCCAGTACTTC. Amino acid sequence: CASSLQGKTQYF. The chain uses TRBV27 and TRBJ2-5, with D maybe TRBD1 (6 bases). CDR1 is MNHEY and CDR2 is SMNVEV in the germline V gene (reference sequence). CDR3 size: 12 residues. The V and J ends lost 2 bases and 6 bases respectively, with 7 bases between them.

This clonotype was picked up a small number of times. The CDR3 region is CSARLGGTDANTQYF. CDR3 bases: TGCAGTGCTAGGCTAGGGGGGACGGACGCGAATACGCAGTATTTT. The V gene is TRBV20-1, the J gene TRBJ2-3; D may be TRBD1 or TRBD2 (6 bases each). Germline V lookup: CDR1 DFQATT, CDR2 SNEGSKA (reference sequence). Between the trimmed V and J ends, which lost 3 bases and 7 bases, there was a span of 20 bases. The CDR3 is 15 residues long.

This clonotype was detected only a few times. The chain combines TRBV5-1 with TRBJ2-3; 10 nucleotides match TRBD2. The CDR3 length is 17 residues. Germline loops: CDR1 SGHRS, CDR2 YFSETQ. Unmatched junction bases numbered 8, after V lost 4 bases and J lost 0 bases. The CDR3 DNA reads as TGCGCCAGCAGCATTACTAGCGGGGCGGCGAGCACAGATACGCAGTATTTT. Protein product: CASSITSGAASTDTQYF.

This chain links TRBV20-1 with TRBJ2-7; 8 bases fit TRBD2. The V gene's germline CDR1 is DFQATT and CDR2 SNEGSKA (reference sequence). V was clipped by 3 bases and J by 3 bases; unmatched bases: 10. This CDR3 region has 15 residues. The chain's CDR3 is CSASPWGLEGYEQYF. CDR3 nucleotide sequence: TGCAGTGCTAGCCCTTGGGGACTAGAGGGCTACGAGCAGTACTTC.

J is TRBJ2-7 and V is TRBV7-2; D gene unclear. The CDR3 is 13 amino acids. Germline assignment: CDR1 SGHTA and CDR2 FQGNSA. V shed 1 base and J shed 6 bases, with 10 bases lying between them. CDR3 in amino acids: CASSLVEGFEQYF. The CDR3 coding sequence is TGTGCCAGCAGCTTAGTGGAAGGGTTCGAGCAGTACTTC.

This clonotype occurred a few times. The rearrangement joins TRBV12-3 or TRBV12-4 to TRBJ1-2; D is unresolved. Trimming shortened V by 2 bases and J by 0 bases, and 10 bases separated the two germline ends. The CDR3 sequence is 15 residues long. DNA for the CDR3: TGTGCCAGCAGTTTACGGGCCTTACCTAACTATGGCTACACCTTC. Encoded protein: CASSLRALPNYGYTF.

This clonotype was found once. V usage is TRBV2 and J usage is TRBJ2-4; D call uncertain. Germline values: CDR1 SNHLY, CDR2 FYNNEI. The V end lost 7 bases, the J end lost 7 bases, and 14 bases lay between the germline ends. The CDR3 loop spans 13 amino acids. CDR3: CASTNRTANIQYF. DNA for the CDR3: TGTGCCAGCACGAATAGGACGGCCAACATTCAGTACTTC.

The chain links TRBV20-1 to TRBJ2-5; no clear D gene. The DNA matches TRBJ2-7 better at its end, which makes the J call doubtful. The length of the CDR3 is 12 residues. CDR1 is DFQATT and CDR2 is SNEGSKA in the germline V gene (reference sequence). The CDR3 protein is CSARDVVTEQYF. CDR3 DNA: TGCAGTGCTAGAGATGTGGTGACCGAGCAGTACTTC.

The V gene is TRBV20-1, the J gene TRBJ2-5; 7 bases fit TRBD2. The germline gives CDR1 DFQATT, CDR2 SNEGSKA (reference sequence). This CDR3 has 14 amino acids. V gave up 0 bases and J gave up 4 bases; unmatched junction bases: 5. This chain's CDR3 is CSARDQERGETQYF. The CDR3 DNA is TGCAGTGCTAGAGATCAGGAGCGGGGAGAGACCCAGTACTTC.

The V call is TRBV28, the J call TRBJ2-3; no clear D gene. CDR1 is MDHEN and CDR2 is SYDVKM in the germline V gene. The CDR3 length is 12 residues. The V and J ends lost 6 bases and 4 bases respectively, with 8 bases between them. CDR3 bases: TGTGCCAGCAGCTCCAAGCCAGATACGCAGTATTTT. Translating it yields CASSSKPDTQYF.

This clonotype was observed a few times. At one end the junction does not follow the germline gene, possibly because of a read error. V usage is TRBV2 and J usage is TRBJ1-4, with D tentatively TRBD1 (5 bases). This CDR3 has 14 residues. The V gene's germline CDR1 is SNHLY and CDR2 FYNNEI. CDR3 sequence (DNA): TGTGCCAGCAATGAATGGGGCCCCAATGAAAAACTGTTTTTT. It yields the protein CASNEWGPNEKLFF.

This chain links TRBV6-2 or TRBV6-3 with TRBJ2-1; D is unresolved. The CDR3 spans 11 residues. Germline CDR1 MNHEY, CDR2 SVGEGT. V lost 8 bases to trimming and J lost 7 bases, with 9 bases between them. The CDR3, as DNA: TGTGCCAGCCGCCTGGGGAATGAGCAGTTCTTC. This translates into CASRLGNEQFF.

This clonotype was found a few times. This chain connects TRBV25-1 to TRBJ2-7; D might be TRBD1 or TRBD2, each matching 5 bases. There are 13 residues in the CDR3. V was trimmed by 4 bases and J by 6 bases, leaving 13 bases between them. CDR1 MGHDK and CDR2 SYGVNS come from the germline V gene. CDR3 amino acids: CASSVGMGTEQYF. DNA of the CDR3: TGTGCCAGCAGTGTAGGCATGGGGACCGAGCAGTACTTC.

A single count supports this clonotype. The chain carries TRBV20-1 and TRBJ2-4, with a weak D call TRBD2 (5 bases). The germline V gene has CDR1 DFQATT and CDR2 SNEGSKA (reference sequence). The V gene lost 5 bases and the J gene lost 3 bases, with 11 bases spanning the gap. The CDR3 length is 13 residues. CDR3: CSAPAGYKNIQYF. The CDR3, as DNA: TGCAGTGCTCCGGCGGGCTACAAAAACATTCAGTACTTC.

This clonotype showed up just a few times. The chain joins TRBV9 to TRBJ1-1; TRBD1 might be the D (5 bases). The CDR3 covers 16 residues. With 0 bases removed from V and 4 bases from J, the gap between germline ends came to 16 bases. Per germline, CDR1 SGDLS and CDR2 YYNGEE. CDR3: CASSVDGLTGGTEAFF. In nucleotides, the CDR3 is TGTGCCAGCAGCGTAGACGGACTCACTGGGGGCACTGAAGCTTTCTTT. Full variable domain (missing parts from reference TRBV9 and TRBJ1-1): DSGVTQTPKHLITATGQRVTLRCSPRSGDLSVYWYQQSLDQGLQFLIQYYNGEERAKGNILERFSAQQFPDLHSELNLSSLELGDSALYFCASSVDGLTGGTEAFFGQGTRLTVV.